This TCR beta chain was obtained from a study of blood T cell repertoires in COVID-19. About the research overall: T cells, B-cell-depleted T cells, or PBMCs supplied cDNA or gDNA.

The sample holds one count of this clone. The sample carries other DNA sequences with the same CDR3. Libraries were prepared by immunoSEQ multiplex PCR; TCRdb keeps only in-frame clonotypes and omits some of them. Of a few hundred thousand clones in the sample, roughly nine tenths are singletons; the top ten hold 2% to 2.5%. V lost 1 base, J lost 3 bases, and 6 bases lay in between. This CDR3 comprises 13 residues. Per the germline V gene, CDR1 is LGHDT and CDR2 is YNNKEL (reference sequence). The sequence was collected from a woman between 50 and 59 years old with acute or convalescent COVID-19. The gene calls are TRBV3-1 (or the pseudogene TRBV3-2) and TRBJ2-5; D might be TRBD2 (6 bases). The sequencing sample was made of peripheral blood. The CDR3 sequence is CASSQGREETQYF. DNA of the CDR3: TGTGCCAGCAGCCAAGGGAGGGAAGAGACCCAGTACTTC.